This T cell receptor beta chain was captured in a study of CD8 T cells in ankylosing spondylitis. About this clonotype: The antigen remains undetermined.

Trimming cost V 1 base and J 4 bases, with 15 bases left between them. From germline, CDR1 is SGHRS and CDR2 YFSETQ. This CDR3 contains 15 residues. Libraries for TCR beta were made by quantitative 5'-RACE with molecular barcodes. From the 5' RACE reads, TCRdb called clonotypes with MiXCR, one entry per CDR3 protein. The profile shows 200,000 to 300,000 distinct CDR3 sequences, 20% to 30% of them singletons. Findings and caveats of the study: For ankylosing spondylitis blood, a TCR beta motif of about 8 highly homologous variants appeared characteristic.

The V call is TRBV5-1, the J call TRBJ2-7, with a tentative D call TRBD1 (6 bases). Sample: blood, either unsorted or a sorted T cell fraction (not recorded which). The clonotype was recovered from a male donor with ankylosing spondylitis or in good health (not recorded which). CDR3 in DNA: TGCGCCAGCAGCTTGATAGCAGGGGTTGATTACGAGCAGTACTTC. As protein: CASSLIAGVDYEQYF.